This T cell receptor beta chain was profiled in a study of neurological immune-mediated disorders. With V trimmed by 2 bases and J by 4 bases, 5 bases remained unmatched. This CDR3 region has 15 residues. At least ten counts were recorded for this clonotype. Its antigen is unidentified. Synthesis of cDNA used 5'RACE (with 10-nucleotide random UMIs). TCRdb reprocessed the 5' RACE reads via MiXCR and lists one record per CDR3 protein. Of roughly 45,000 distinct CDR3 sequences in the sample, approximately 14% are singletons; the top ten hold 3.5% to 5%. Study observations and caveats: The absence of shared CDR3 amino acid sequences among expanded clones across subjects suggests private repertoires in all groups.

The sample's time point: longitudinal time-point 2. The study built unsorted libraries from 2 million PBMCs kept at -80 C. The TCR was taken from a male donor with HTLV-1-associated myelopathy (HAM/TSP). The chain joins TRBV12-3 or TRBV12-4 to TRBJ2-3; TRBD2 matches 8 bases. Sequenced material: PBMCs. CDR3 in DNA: TGTGCCAGCAGTTTACGGATCGGGGGGGCAGATACGCAGTATTTT. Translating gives CASSLRIGGADTQYF.